This entry features one T cell receptor beta chain sequence. This may be a read error: a much more frequent sequence differs by one nucleotide. Assay used: immunoSEQ multiplex PCR; TCRdb lists only in-frame clones, some missing. The sample consists of over 850,000 clones, around 78% of them appearing once. These data belong to a study of shared clonotypes between healthy human individuals. CDR1 is GTSNPN and CDR2 is SVGIG in the germline V gene (reference sequence). The CDR3 runs 14 residues. The sequence was collected from a young man in good health. Some clones in this sample may be carry-over from other donors' samples. The source material was memory CD4+ T cells from PBMCs. Subset of the sample: CD45RA-negative fraction. This sequence joins TRBV30 and TRBJ2-2; D perhaps matches TRBD2 (6 bases). As DNA, the CDR3 is TGTGCCTGGAGTGCCACCCGAAGCACCGGGGGGCTGTTTTTT. As protein: CAWSATRSTGGLFF.